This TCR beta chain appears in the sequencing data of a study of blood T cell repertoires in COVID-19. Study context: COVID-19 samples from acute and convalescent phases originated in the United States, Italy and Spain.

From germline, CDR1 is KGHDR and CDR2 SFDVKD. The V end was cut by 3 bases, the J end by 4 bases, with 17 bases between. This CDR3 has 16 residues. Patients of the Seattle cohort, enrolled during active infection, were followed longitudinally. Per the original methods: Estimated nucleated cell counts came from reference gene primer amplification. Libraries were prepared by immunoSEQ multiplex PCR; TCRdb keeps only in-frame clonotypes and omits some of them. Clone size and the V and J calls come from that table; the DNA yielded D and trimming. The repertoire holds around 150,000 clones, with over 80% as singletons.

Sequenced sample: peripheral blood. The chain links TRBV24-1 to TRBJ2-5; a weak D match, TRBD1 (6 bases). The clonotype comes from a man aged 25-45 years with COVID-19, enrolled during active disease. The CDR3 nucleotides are TGTGCCACCAGTGATCCGGCCTCGACAGGACGAGAGACCCAGTACTTC. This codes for CATSDPASTGRETQYF.